One sample yielded the 26 T cell receptor beta chains listed below, sequenced in a study of identifying expanded T cells in peripheral blood. TCRdb keeps only in-frame clones here, not all; method: immunoSEQ multiplex PCR. The table has 84,000 or so clones, 70% to 90% seen once. The sample was blood. The receptor set was obtained from a person aged 18-69 years in good health.

This chain uses TRBV5-1 with TRBJ1-1; possible D gene TRBD1, 6 bases. V gave up 3 bases and J gave up 5 bases, with 14 bases separating them. The CDR3 spans 14 residues. CDR1 is SGHRS and CDR2 is YFSETQ in the germline V gene. The CDR3 DNA reads as TGCGCCAGCAGCTCGGAGGGGGACTTTACTGAAGCTTTCTTT. This gives the protein CASSSEGDFTEAFF.

The rearrangement joins TRBV27 to TRBJ2-2, with 7 bases aligning to TRBD1. Per the germline V gene, CDR1 is MNHEY and CDR2 is SMNVEV (reference sequence). The CDR3 loop spans 20 amino acids. The V segment lost 2 bases and the J segment 0 bases; nucleotides outside the gene matches: 15. CDR3 in DNA: TGTGCCAGCAGTTTAGTGGCCCCAATAGTAACAGGGGCGAACACCGGGGAGCTGTTTTTT. Translated, it gives CASSLVAPIVTGANTGELFF.

The chain combines TRBV27 with TRBJ1-2, with D unclear. CDR1 is MNHEY and CDR2 is SMNVEV in the germline V gene (reference sequence). Trimming took 4 bases from V and 7 from J, leaving 13 bases between them. The CDR3 is made up of 13 amino acids. The CDR3 nucleotides are TGTGCCAGCAGTTACACGGGCCGTAGTGGCTACACCTTC. It translates to CASSYTGRSGYTF.

The J gene is TRBJ2-7, the V gene TRBV6-5; perhaps TRBD1 as D (6 bases). V lost 6 bases and J lost 4, with 16 bases in between. Germline V lookup: CDR1 MNHEY, CDR2 SVGAGI. The CDR3 covers 14 residues. CDR3 sequence: CASRTRGLWYEQYF. CDR3 DNA sequence: TGTGCCAGCAGAACCAGGGGATTATGGTACGAGCAGTACTTC.

The chain joins TRBV27 to TRBJ2-1; D call uncertain. With 5 bases removed from V and 0 bases from J, the gap between germline ends came to 11 bases. Per the germline V gene, CDR1 is MNHEY and CDR2 is SMNVEV (reference sequence). The CDR3 is 15 residues long. The CDR3 nucleotides are TGTGCCAGCAGTCCCTCCTACAGCTCCTACAATGAGCAGTTCTTC. Translating it yields CASSPSYSSYNEQFF.

The chain uses TRBV5-6 and TRBJ2-1; D remains unclear. CDR3 length: 12 residues. V dropped 5 bases and J dropped 10 bases, with 13 bases sitting between them. Looked up from germline, CDR1 is SGHDT and CDR2 is YYEEEE. This CDR3 is CASSMSVGEQFF. In DNA, the CDR3 is TGTGCCAGCAGTATGAGCGTTGGAGAGCAGTTCTTC.

This chain connects TRBV4-3 to TRBJ1-2; D might be TRBD1 (5 bases). The V end was cut by 4 bases, the J end by 4 bases, with 16 bases between. The CDR3 runs to 15 residues. In germline, CDR1 is LGHNA, CDR2 YSLEER. CDR3 DNA sequence: TGCGCCAGCAGCCGGGGGATAGAAAGCCCCTATGGCTACACCTTC. Protein: CASSRGIESPYGYTF.

This chain connects TRBV7-9 to TRBJ1-1; D not certain. The CDR3 covers 14 residues. Trimming shortened V by 5 bases and J by 1 base, and 11 bases separated the two germline ends. Germline CDR1 reads SEHNR; CDR2 reads FQNEAQ (reference sequence). The CDR3 loop reads CASSPKGPNTEAFF. CDR3 nucleotide sequence: TGTGCCAGCAGCCCAAAAGGGCCGAACACTGAAGCTTTCTTT.

The CDR3 spells CASSSLLHRIIGELFF. CDR3 nucleotides: TGTGCCAGCTCATCCCTATTACACAGGATTATCGGGGAGCTGTTTTTT. The rearrangement links TRBV18 to TRBJ2-2, with D possibly TRBD1 on 5 matching bases. This CDR3 comprises 16 residues. CDR1 is KGHSH, CDR2 LQKENI, per germline. V dropped 5 bases and J dropped 7 bases, with 20 bases sitting between them.

This CDR3 is CASRLQGSQPQHF. CDR3 coding DNA: TGTGCCAGTAGGCTGCAGGGAAGTCAGCCCCAGCATTTT. The rearrangement joins TRBV19 to TRBJ1-5, with D possibly being TRBD1 (5 bases). The CDR3 covers 13 residues. Germline assignment: CDR1 LNHDA and CDR2 SQIVND (reference sequence). The ends were cut back, 6 bases at V and 6 bases at J, with 12 bases in the middle.

This clone showed up just once. The rearrangement uses TRBV15 and TRBJ1-1; the D gene is possibly TRBD1 (5 bases). Germline CDR1 reads LNHNV; CDR2 reads YYDKDF (reference sequence). The CDR3 runs 14 residues. V shed 3 bases and J shed 1 base, with 9 bases lying between them. The CDR3: CATSSQGANTEAFF. The CDR3 nucleotides are TGTGCCACCAGCAGCCAGGGAGCGAACACTGAAGCTTTCTTT. Variable domain in full (rest from reference TRBV15 and TRBJ1-1): DAMVIQNPRYQVTQFGKPVTLSCSQTLNHNVMYWYQQKSSQAPKLLFHYYDKDFNNEADTPDNFQSRRPNTSFCFLDIRSPGLGDTAMYLCATSSQGANTEAFFGQGTRLTVV.

The chain carries TRBV5-1 and TRBJ1-2; perhaps TRBD1 as D (6 bases). Germline V gene lookup returns CDR1 SGHRS and CDR2 YFSETQ. Trimming pared 1 base from V and 5 bases from J, leaving 12 bases between. There are 14 residues in the CDR3. The CDR3 DNA is TGCGCCAGCAGCTTGAACGGACAGCAGTATGGCTACACCTTC. Encoded protein: CASSLNGQQYGYTF.

This clone was seen only once. This sequence joins TRBV30 and TRBJ1-1, with TRBD1 as a possible D gene (5 bases). From germline, CDR1 is GTSNPN and CDR2 SVGIG (reference sequence). Trimming cost V 0 bases and J 0 bases, with 14 bases left between them. The CDR3 extends over 16 amino acids. The CDR3 loop is CAWSVRVRQLNTEAFF. Written as DNA, the CDR3 is TGTGCCTGGAGTGTACGAGTGAGACAGCTGAACACTGAAGCTTTCTTT.

The chain combines TRBV7-7 with TRBJ1-1; D not resolved. Germline CDR1 SSHAT, CDR2 FNYEAQ (reference sequence). V was trimmed by 1 base and J by 0 bases, leaving 3 bases between them. CDR3 length: 13 residues. The CDR3 DNA is TGTGCCAGCAGCTTAGTTATGAACACTGAAGCTTTCTTT. Its protein is CASSLVMNTEAFF. Based on the CDR3 plus reference TRBV7-7 and TRBJ1-1, the full variable domain is GAGVSQSPRYKVTKRGQDVTLRCDPISSHATLYWYQQALGQGPEFLTYFNYEAQPDKSGLPSDRFSAERPEGSISTLTIQRTEQRDSAMYRCASSLVMNTEAFFGQGTRLTVV.

The V gene is TRBV21-1, the J gene TRBJ1-2; whether TRBD1, the table's D call, matches the DNA was not checked. TRBV21-1 is designated a pseudogene. This CDR3 is 16 amino acids long. As DNA, the CDR3 is TGTGCCAGCAGCAAAAATGGGGCCAGGGGGAGGTGTGGCTACACCTTC. Translation gives CASSKNGARGRCGYTF.

The rearrangement joins TRBV5-4 to TRBJ1-3; possible D gene TRBD1, 6 bases. Trimming removed 4 bases from V and 0 bases from J, with 11 bases in between. The length of the CDR3 is 15 residues. Looked up from germline, CDR1 is SGHNT and CDR2 is YYREEE (reference sequence). CDR3 in amino acids: CASSVGQISGNTIYF. CDR3 DNA sequence: TGTGCCAGCAGCGTCGGACAGATCTCTGGAAACACCATATATTTT.

The chain recombines TRBV30 with TRBJ1-2; tentative D call: TRBD1 (5 bases). The CDR3 is 12 residues long. The germline V gene has CDR1 GTSNPN and CDR2 SVGIG (reference sequence). V was clipped by 1 base and J by 3 bases, with 6 bases between them. CDR3 sequence (DNA): TGTGCCTGGAGTGGAGGGGACTATGGCTACACCTTC. Its protein product is CAWSGGDYGYTF.

V gene TRBV6-6 combines with J gene TRBJ2-5; 11 bases are a match to TRBD2. Trimming cost V 0 bases and J 7 bases; bases outside gene matches: 7. The germline gives CDR1 MNHNY, CDR2 SVGAGI (reference sequence). CDR3 length: 16 amino acids. CDR3 region: CASSYSPSGGLTTQYF. In DNA, the CDR3 is TGTGCCAGCAGTTACTCGCCTAGCGGGGGGTTGACGACCCAGTACTTC.

The chain couples TRBV6-6 to TRBJ2-1; 9 nucleotides align to TRBD1. V was pared by 5 bases and J by 2 bases, with 7 bases of the junction left unmatched. The CDR3 is 16 amino acids. Per the germline V gene, CDR1 is MNHNY and CDR2 is SVGAGI (reference sequence). The CDR3 DNA sequence: TGTGCCAGCAGTAGACCGGGACAGGGAACCTACAATGAGCAGTTCTTC. Protein product: CASSRPGQGTYNEQFF.

The chain employs TRBV19 and TRBJ2-1, with 7 nucleotides matching TRBD2. The V segment lost 4 bases and the J segment 0 bases; nucleotides outside the gene matches: 0. CDR1 is LNHDA and CDR2 is SQIVND in the germline V gene (reference sequence). This CDR3 contains 14 residues. In DNA, the CDR3 is TGTGCCAGTAGTAGCGGGAGCTCCTACAATGAGCAGTTCTTC. Translated: CASSSGSSYNEQFF. The full variable domain, rest sourced from reference TRBV19 and TRBJ2-1, is DGGITQSPKYLFRKEGQNVTLSCEQNLNHDAMYWYRQDPGQGLRLIYYSQIVNDFQKGDIAEGYSVSREKKESFPLTVTSAQKNPTAFYLCASSSGSSYNEQFFGPGTRLTVL.

This chain uses TRBV5-1 with TRBJ2-3; D perhaps matches TRBD1 (6 bases). The germline CDR1 and CDR2 sequences are SGHRS and YFSETQ. Trimming cost V 2 bases and J 7 bases, with 14 bases left between them. CDR3 length equals 14 residues. CDR3 sequence reads: CASSFTQDRNTQYF. CDR3 nucleotide sequence: TGCGCCAGCAGCTTCACCCAGGACAGAAATACGCAGTATTTT.

This chain connects TRBV10-2 to TRBJ2-4; 7 nucleotides agree with TRBD1. With V trimmed by 3 bases and J by 0 bases, 2 bases remained unmatched. The germline V gene has CDR1 WSHSY and CDR2 SAAADI. This CDR3 spans 15 amino acids. CDR3 in DNA: TGCGCCAGCAGTGAAGGGACAGTAGCCAAAAACATTCAGTACTTC. Amino acid sequence: CASSEGTVAKNIQYF.

The J gene is TRBJ1-2, the V gene TRBV6-5, with TRBD1 identical over 9 bases. The junction had 13 bases not matched to a gene; V was cut back by 6 bases and J by 8 bases. CDR3 size: 15 residues. Germline V lookup: CDR1 MNHEY, CDR2 SVGAGI. In DNA, the CDR3 is TGTGCCAGCAGCCTACGTACAGGGGGCGCCGGCGGCTACACCTTC. Amino acid sequence: CASSLRTGGAGGYTF.

The rearrangement joins TRBV5-5 to TRBJ1-6, with D possibly being TRBD1 (6 bases). V was trimmed by 4 bases and J by 3 bases, leaving 11 bases between them. CDR1 is SGHKS and CDR2 is YYEKEE in the germline V gene (reference sequence). This CDR3 comprises 15 residues. The CDR3 protein is CASSPGEYYNSPLHF. The CDR3, as DNA: TGTGCCAGCAGCCCAGGGGAATACTATAATTCACCCCTCCACTTT.

This clone is classed as medium-sized. The CDR3 coding sequence is TGTGCCAGCAGACTACTAGCGGGAGCCCACGAGCAGTACTTC. It is translated as CASRLLAGAHEQYF. J is TRBJ2-7 and V is TRBV13; 11 nucleotides agree with TRBD2. Germline V gene lookup returns CDR1 PRHDT and CDR2 FYEKMQ (reference sequence). V trimming: 6 bases; J trimming: 5 bases; junction bases outside the gene matches: 6. The CDR3 covers 14 residues.

The V gene is TRBV5-4, the J gene TRBJ1-2; 8 bases line up with TRBD1. The CDR3 is 15 amino acids. The V gene's germline CDR1 is SGHNT and CDR2 YYREEE (reference sequence). V dropped 4 bases and J dropped 5; count of bases not matched to a gene: 10. CDR3 nucleotide sequence: TGTGCCAGCAGCGTGATTGGGAGACAGGGGTATGGCTACACCTTC. Protein product: CASSVIGRQGYGYTF.